The 29 T cell receptor beta chains given below trace back to one sample, sequenced in a study of blood T cell repertoires in COVID-19. Profiled with immunoSEQ multiplex PCR; TCRdb holds only in-frame clones, not every one. The sample yields tens of thousands of clones, around 80% seen once. The material sequenced was peripheral blood. Receptors originate from a human donor in a cohort sampled during active COVID-19.

The rearrangement uses TRBV4-3 and TRBJ2-3; a weak D match, TRBD2 (6 bases). The germline V gene has CDR1 LGHNA and CDR2 YSLEER. The germline V and J ends were trimmed by 8 bases and 5 bases, with 8 bases remaining between them. CDR3 length equals 11 residues. CDR3 sequence: CASGGLDTQYF. In nucleotides, the CDR3 is TGCGCCAGCGGAGGGTTAGATACGCAGTATTTT.

V is TRBV11-3 and J is TRBJ2-7; 12 bases align to TRBD1. Germline V gene sequence: CDR1 SGHNT, CDR2 YENEEA. CDR3 length equals 16 residues. V lost 5 bases and J lost 7; bases outside the gene matches: 12. The CDR3: CASSPRKGQGAREQYF. The CDR3 coding sequence is TGTGCCAGCAGCCCAAGGAAGGGACAGGGGGCAAGGGAGCAGTACTTC. Using reference TRBV11-3 and TRBJ2-7 for the parts outside the CDR3, the full variable domain is EAGVVQSPRYKIIEKKQPVAFWCNPISGHNTLYWYLQNLGQGPELLIRYENEEAVDDSQLPKDRFSAERLKGVDSTLKIQPAELGDSAVYLCASSPRKGQGAREQYFGPGTRLTVT.

The chain has TRBV7-2 and TRBJ1-1; 7 bases agree with TRBD1. The V gene end was trimmed by 5 bases and the J gene end by 5 bases; junction bases not matched to a gene: 8. This CDR3 is built from 14 residues. Germline loops: CDR1 SGHTA, CDR2 FQGNSA. CDR3 nucleotides: TGTGCCAGCAGCCCCGACAGGGTTAGGACTGAAGCTTTCTTT. Residues: CASSPDRVRTEAFF.

V gene TRBV9 combines with J gene TRBJ2-1, with 7 bases identical to TRBD1. CDR3 length: 14 amino acids. CDR1 and CDR2 from the germline V gene are SGDLS and YYNGEE. V lost 0 bases to trimming and J lost 9 bases; unmatched junction nucleotides: 6. The CDR3 reads CASSVEGALTEQFF. The CDR3 DNA reads as TGTGCCAGCAGCGTAGAGGGGGCGCTCACTGAGCAGTTCTTC.

A few counts support this clone. The rearrangement uses TRBV6-5 and TRBJ1-4, with a tentative D call TRBD1 (5 bases). Trimming cost V 6 bases and J 7 bases, with 18 bases left between them. CDR1 is MNHEY and CDR2 is SVGAGI in the germline V gene. The CDR3 is made up of 15 amino acids. The CDR3 DNA reads TGTGCCAGCAGCAATCAAATAGCGGGGGGTGAAAAACTGTTTTTT. Its protein product is CASSNQIAGGEKLFF.

CDR3 DNA sequence: TGTGCCAGCAGACAGGGAGATTTTCGAGATCAGCCCCAGCATTTT. Translating gives CASRQGDFRDQPQHF. This chain uses TRBV27 with TRBJ1-5; D is possibly TRBD1 (6 bases). Germline assignment: CDR1 MNHEY and CDR2 SMNVEV (reference sequence). The ends were cut back, 6 bases at V and 5 bases at J, with 17 bases in the middle. The CDR3 is 15 amino acids.

A single count supports this clone. The chain recombines TRBV5-6 with TRBJ2-1; D gene uncertain. Looked up from germline, CDR1 is SGHDT and CDR2 is YYEEEE. V lost 4 bases, J lost 1 base, and 9 bases lay in between. The CDR3 covers 14 residues. The CDR3 coding sequence is TGTGCCAGCAGCCCTATCATGTCCTACAATGAGCAGTTCTTC. Translating it yields CASSPIMSYNEQFF.

CDR3 DNA: TGCGCCAGCAGCCAATTCCCAGGGTCGAATGAAAAACTGTTTTTT. Amino acid sequence: CASSQFPGSNEKLFF. This chain joins TRBV4-1 and TRBJ1-4; a possible D gene is TRBD1 (5 bases). There are 15 residues in the CDR3. CDR1 is MGHRA, CDR2 YSYEKL, per germline. V lost 2 bases, J lost 5 bases, and 12 bases lay in between.

The gene calls are TRBV19 and TRBJ2-3; the match to TRBD2 covers 8 bases. J gave up 8 bases and V 0 bases, and 7 bases lay outside the gene matches. The CDR3 contains 15 residues. Germline V lookup: CDR1 LNHDA, CDR2 SQIVND (reference sequence). The CDR3 protein is CASSIDRGTRTTQYF. DNA for the CDR3: TGTGCCAGTAGTATAGACCGGGGGACTAGAACTACGCAGTATTTT.

This clone has a single count. The V and J genes are TRBV5-4 and TRBJ1-1; D gene ambiguous. Trimming cost V 5 bases and J 1 base, with 9 bases left between them. Germline-derived CDR1 and CDR2 are SGHNT and YYREEE (reference sequence). The CDR3 has 13 amino acids. CDR3 sequence: CASSYRENTEAFF. As DNA, the CDR3 is TGTGCCAGCAGTTACCGGGAGAACACTGAAGCTTTCTTT. The variable domain in full, with the rest retrieved from reference TRBV5-4 and TRBJ1-1, is ETGVTQSPTHLIKTRGQQVTLRCSSQSGHNTVSWYQQALGQGPQFIFQYYREEENGRGNFPPRFSGLQFPNYSSELNVNALELDDSALYLCASSYRENTEAFFGQGTRLTVV.

This sequence joins TRBV6-5 and TRBJ2-1, with 12 positions matching TRBD2. This CDR3 comprises 16 residues. After removal of 2 bases from V and 7 bases from J, the junction contained 6 bases not matched to a gene. Germline CDR1 MNHEY, CDR2 SVGAGI. The CDR3 region has the DNA TGTGCCAGCAGTTACCTCCTAGCGGGAGGGCTGAATGAGCAGTTCTTC. It encodes CASSYLLAGGLNEQFF.

The J gene is TRBJ2-5, the V gene TRBV4-3, with D possibly being TRBD2 (6 bases). This CDR3 comprises 15 residues. Germline V CDR1 and CDR2: LGHNA, YSLEER. V was pared by 0 bases and J by 7 bases, with 15 bases between. The chain's CDR3 is CASSQDTPGEGTQYF. The CDR3 nucleotides read TGCGCCAGCAGCCAAGATACCCCGGGAGAGGGGACCCAGTACTTC.

The V gene is TRBV15, the J gene TRBJ1-6; TRBD1 agrees at 9 bases. V lost 1 base, J lost 6 bases, and 7 bases stayed unmatched. Germline V gene data show CDR1 as LNHNV and CDR2 as YYDKDF (reference sequence). The CDR3 is made up of 17 amino acids. For the CDR3, the DNA is TGTGCCACCAGCAGAGGGGACAGGGCCCGGTTTAATTCACCCCTCCACTTT. Amino acid sequence: CATSRGDRARFNSPLHF.

V usage is TRBV6-5 and J usage is TRBJ2-1; D gene uncertain. This CDR3 is built from 15 residues. Germline lookup yields CDR1 MNHEY and CDR2 SVGAGI. Trimming took off 3 bases at V and 0 bases at J, with 9 bases between the two ends. Written as DNA, the CDR3 is TGTGCCAGCAGTTATTCTGACACCTCCTACAATGAGCAGTTCTTC. Translated: CASSYSDTSYNEQFF.

V usage is TRBV19 and J usage is TRBJ2-7, with 7 bases identical to TRBD1. The length of the CDR3 is 14 residues. V shed 8 bases, J shed 1 base, and the junction held 8 bases outside the gene matches. CDR1 and CDR2 (germline): LNHDA, SQIVND (reference sequence). CDR3 coding DNA: TGTGCCAGTGCGCTGGACAGGCATTCCTACGAGCAGTACTTC. This gives the protein CASALDRHSYEQYF.

This chain links TRBV6-5 with TRBJ2-3; D remains ambiguous. Germline V gene data show CDR1 as MNHEY and CDR2 as SVGAGI. There are 14 residues in the CDR3. V dropped 4 bases and J dropped 1 base, with 9 bases sitting between them. The CDR3, as DNA: TGTGCCAGCAGTTTACGACGGGGCACAGATACGCAGTATTTT. Amino acid sequence: CASSLRRGTDTQYF.

This sequence joins TRBV27 and TRBJ1-5; 7 bases are shared with TRBD1. There are 15 residues in the CDR3. Per the germline V gene, CDR1 is MNHEY and CDR2 is SMNVEV (reference sequence). Trimming at V came to 5 bases and at J to 1 base, leaving 5 bases not matched to a gene. In nucleotides, the CDR3 is TGTGCCAGCAGTCCGGGACAGATAAGCAATCAGCCCCAGCATTTT. Translated: CASSPGQISNQPQHF.

J is TRBJ2-1 and V is TRBV9; 7 positions agree with TRBD2. This CDR3 has 18 amino acids. Unmatched junction bases numbered 12, after V lost 2 bases and J lost 1 base. Germline V gene lookup returns CDR1 SGDLS and CDR2 YYNGEE. The CDR3 region has the DNA TGTGCCAGCAGCGTTTCTAGCGGCCTGCAATATTCCTACAATGAGCAGTTCTTC. This translates into CASSVSSGLQYSYNEQFF.

The chain has TRBV11-1 and TRBJ2-1; D is undetermined. The CDR3 totals 13 residues. Trimming removed 2 bases at V and 10 bases at J, with 12 bases between. From germline, CDR1 is SGHAT and CDR2 FQDESV (reference sequence). The CDR3, as DNA: TGTGCCAGCAGCTTATACGAGTCCGGGGAGCAGTTCTTC. This encodes CASSLYESGEQFF.

The chain joins TRBV21-1 to TRBJ2-3; TRBD2 is the table's D call and was not checked against the DNA. TRBV21-1 is recorded as a pseudogene. The CDR3 runs to 16 residues. CDR3 coding DNA: TGTGCCACCCGGGGTGGGGGCGGGAGTTCCCCAGATACGCAGTATTTT. It encodes CATRGGGGSSPDTQYF.

This clone was observed a handful of times. The V call is TRBV27, the J call TRBJ2-2; tentatively, D is TRBD1 (6 bases). Germline values: CDR1 MNHEY, CDR2 SMNVEV (reference sequence). V dropped 5 bases and J dropped 4 bases, with 14 bases sitting between them. CDR3 size: 15 residues. CDR3 residues: CASSQTGRSTGELFF. In DNA, the CDR3 is TGTGCCAGCAGTCAAACAGGGAGATCCACCGGGGAGCTGTTTTTT.

The chain carries TRBV18 and TRBJ1-1, with 8 positions matching TRBD1. Per the germline V gene, CDR1 is KGHSH and CDR2 is LQKENI. This CDR3 has 15 amino acids. The V segment lost 6 bases and the J segment 5 bases; nucleotides outside the gene matches: 11. This CDR3 reads CASSQRTGRTTEAFF. The CDR3 bases are TGTGCCAGCTCTCAAAGGACAGGGCGGACGACTGAAGCTTTCTTT.

The chain combines TRBV23-1 with TRBJ2-7; 10 positions agree with TRBD2. TRBV23-1 is an ORF; its function is uncertain. V was clipped by 3 bases and J by 2 bases; unmatched bases: 10. The CDR3 is 17 residues long. The CDR3 region has the DNA TGCGCCAGCAGTCACTTCGGACTAGCGGCCTCCCCCTACGAGCAGTACTTC. Translation gives CASSHFGLAASPYEQYF.

The CDR3 reads CAQSGGLSGNTIYF. CDR3 sequence (DNA): TGTGCCCAAAGTGGGGGCCTCTCTGGAAACACCATATATTTT. This chain links TRBV30 with TRBJ1-3, with a tentative D call TRBD1 (6 bases). Trimming removed 8 bases from V and 0 bases from J, with 14 bases in between. The CDR3 totals 14 residues. From germline, CDR1 is GTSNPN and CDR2 SVGIG (reference sequence).

This clone was seen a handful of times. The V call is TRBV5-1, the J call TRBJ2-2, with 7 bases lining up with TRBD2. V lost 4 bases to trimming and J lost 3 bases; unmatched junction nucleotides: 18. CDR1 and CDR2 (germline): SGHRS, YFSETQ. The CDR3 covers 19 residues. In DNA, the CDR3 is TGCGCCAGCAGCCGCAGGGTATCGGCGGGAGTATACGACACCGGGGAGCTGTTTTTT. Protein: CASSRRVSAGVYDTGELFF.

This sequence joins TRBV2 and TRBJ1-5; 8 bases fit TRBD1. Trimming at V came to 5 bases and at J to 16 bases, leaving 10 bases not matched to a gene. The CDR3 extends over 12 amino acids. Germline lookup yields CDR1 SNHLY and CDR2 FYNNEI. CDR3 in amino acids: CASSLDRAPAHF. The DNA of the CDR3 is TGTGCCAGCAGTCTGGACAGGGCCCCCGCACATTTT. Full variable domain (remainder filled in from reference TRBV2 and TRBJ1-5): EPEVTQTPSHQVTQMGQEVILRCVPISNHLYFYWYRQILGQKVEFLVSFYNNEISEKSEIFDDQFSVERPDGSNFTLKIRSTKLEDSAMYFCASSLDRAPAHFGDGTRLSIL.

The rearrangement uses TRBV18 and TRBJ2-4, with D tentatively TRBD1 (6 bases). The CDR3 runs 13 residues. Germline V gene data show CDR1 as KGHSH and CDR2 as LQKENI. Trimming pared 3 bases from V and 9 bases from J, leaving 12 bases between. In DNA, the CDR3 is TGTGCCAGCTCACCCGGGCAGGGGACCATTCAGTACTTC. Amino acids: CASSPGQGTIQYF.

The chain recombines TRBV27 with TRBJ1-5; D remains unclear. V was pared by 3 bases and J by 0 bases, with 12 bases between. The CDR3 consists of 16 residues. The V gene's germline CDR1 is MNHEY and CDR2 SMNVEV (reference sequence). The CDR3 nucleotides are TGTGCCAGCAGTTTCCCCACACATTATAGCAATCAGCCCCAGCATTTT. Encoded protein: CASSFPTHYSNQPQHF.

J is TRBJ2-7 and V is TRBV7-2, with D unresolved. CDR1 and CDR2 (germline): SGHTA, FQGNSA. V shed 0 bases and J shed 2 bases, with 14 bases lying between them. The CDR3 extends over 16 amino acids. The CDR3 region is CASSLAYGGRTYEQYF. The CDR3 DNA reads as TGTGCCAGCAGCTTAGCTTATGGTGGCAGGACCTACGAGCAGTACTTC.